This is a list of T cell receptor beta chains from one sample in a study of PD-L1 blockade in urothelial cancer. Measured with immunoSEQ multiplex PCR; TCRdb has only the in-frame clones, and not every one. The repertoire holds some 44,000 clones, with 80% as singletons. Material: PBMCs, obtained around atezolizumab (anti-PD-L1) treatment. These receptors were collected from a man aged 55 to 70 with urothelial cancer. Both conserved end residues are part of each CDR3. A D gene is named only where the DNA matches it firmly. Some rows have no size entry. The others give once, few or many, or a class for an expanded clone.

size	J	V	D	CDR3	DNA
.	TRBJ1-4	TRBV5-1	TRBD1	CASSLLGGRANEKLFF	TGCGCCAGCAGCTTGCTAGGGGGCAGGGCTAATGAAAAACTGTTTTTT
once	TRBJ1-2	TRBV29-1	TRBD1	CSVDLQGGDYGYTF	TGCAGCGTTGACCTTCAGGGGGGAGACTATGGCTACACCTTC
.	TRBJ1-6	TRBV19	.	CASSWPHSPLHF	TGTGCCAGTAGTTGGCCTCATTCACCCCTCCACTTT
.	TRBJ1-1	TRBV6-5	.	CASSYSRGQEAFF	TGTGCCAGCAGTTACTCTAGAGGTCAGGAAGCTTTCTTT
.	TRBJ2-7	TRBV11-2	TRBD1	CASSPRDRVSYEQYF	TGTGCCAGCAGCCCCCGGGACAGGGTCTCCTACGAGCAGTACTTC
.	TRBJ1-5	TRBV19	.	CASSEYSGSNQPQHF	TGTGCCAGTAGTGAATACAGTGGTAGCAATCAGCCCCAGCATTTT
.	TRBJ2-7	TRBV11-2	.	CASSLGQEQYF	TGTGCCAGCAGCTTAGGCCAGGAGCAGTACTTC
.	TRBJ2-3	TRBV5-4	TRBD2	CASSSGLAGGTDTQYF	TGTGCCAGCAGCTCGGGCCTAGCGGGGGGCACAGATACGCAGTATTTT
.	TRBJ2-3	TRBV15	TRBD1	CATSRAGTGRATQYF	TGTGCCACCAGCAGGGCCGGGACAGGGAGAGCTACGCAGTATTTT
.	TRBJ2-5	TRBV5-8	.	CASSLSGKETQYF	TGTGCCAGCAGCTTGTCGGGAAAAGAGACCCAGTACTTC
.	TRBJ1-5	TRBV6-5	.	CASTRREGNQPQHF	TGTGCCAGCACAAGGAGGGAGGGCAATCAGCCCCAGCATTTT
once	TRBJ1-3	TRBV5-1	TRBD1	CASSTGQGAFGNTIYF	TGCGCCAGCAGCACGGGACAGGGGGCCTTTGGAAACACCATATATTTT
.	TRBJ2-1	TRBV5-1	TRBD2	CASSRAGGRDNEQFF	TGCGCCAGCAGTCGAGCGGGGGGGCGAGACAATGAGCAGTTCTTC
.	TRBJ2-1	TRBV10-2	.	CARLNEQFF	TGCGCCAGACTTAATGAGCAGTTCTTC
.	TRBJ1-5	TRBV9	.	CASSVDFRGGQPQHF	TGTGCCAGCAGCGTAGATTTCAGGGGTGGGCAGCCCCAGCATTTT
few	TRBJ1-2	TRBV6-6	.	CASSYSNSGEGYTF	TGTGCCAGCAGTTACTCGAATTCAGGGGAAGGCTACACCTTC
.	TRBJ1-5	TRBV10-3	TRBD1	CAISEGGQGNQPQHF	TGTGCCATCAGTGAGGGGGGACAGGGCAATCAGCCCCAGCATTTT
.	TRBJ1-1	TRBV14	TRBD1	CASSPRTGANIEAFF	TGTGCCAGCAGCCCTAGGACAGGCGCGAACATTGAAGCTTTCTTT
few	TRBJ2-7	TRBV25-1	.	CASSESGGGGQYF	TGTGCCAGCAGTGAATCGGGCGGTGGAGGGCAGTACTTC
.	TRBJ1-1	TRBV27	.	CASSGRGATGGNKNTEAFF	TGTGCCAGCAGTGGACGGGGGGCGACGGGTGGAAATAAGAACACTGAAGCTTTCTTT
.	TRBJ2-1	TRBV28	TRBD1	CASSLGQNSYNEQFF	TGTGCCAGCAGTTTGGGACAGAACTCCTACAATGAGCAGTTCTTC
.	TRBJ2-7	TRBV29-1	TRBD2	CSGAGTGLGEQYF	TGCAGCGGGGCCGGAACGGGACTAGGGGAGCAGTACTTC
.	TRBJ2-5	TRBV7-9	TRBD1	CASSLRQQGETQYF	TGTGCCAGCAGCCTACGACAACAGGGGGAGACCCAGTACTTC
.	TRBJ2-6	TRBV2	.	CASKAGGGANVLTF	TGTGCCAGCAAAGCGGGCGGTGGGGCCAACGTCCTGACTTTC
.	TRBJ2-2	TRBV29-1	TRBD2	CSVIAGSDTGELFF	TGCAGCGTGATAGCGGGGTCGGACACCGGGGAGCTGTTTTTT
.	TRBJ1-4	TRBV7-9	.	CASSLSGTNEKLFF	TGTGCCAGCAGCTTATCGGGGACTAATGAAAAACTGTTTTTT
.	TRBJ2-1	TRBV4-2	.	CASSQEARSARWDEQFF	TGTGCCAGCAGCCAAGAAGCTAGGTCGGCCCGGTGGGATGAGCAGTTCTTC
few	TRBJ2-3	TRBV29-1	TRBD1	CSVERTGMDTDTQYF	TGCAGCGTTGAGCGGACAGGGATGGACACAGATACGCAGTATTTT
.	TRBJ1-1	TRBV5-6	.	CASSLFPGMNTEAFF	TGTGCCAGCAGCTTGTTTCCAGGGATGAACACTGAAGCTTTCTTT
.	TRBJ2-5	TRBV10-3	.	CAISESGGQETQYF	TGTGCCATCAGTGAGTCGGGGGGTCAAGAGACCCAGTACTTC
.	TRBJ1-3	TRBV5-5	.	CASSPDRNSGNTIYF	TGTGCCAGCAGCCCCGACAGGAACTCTGGAAACACCATATATTTT
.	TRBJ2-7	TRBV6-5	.	CATGKWGPEQYF	TGTGCCACGGGGAAGTGGGGGCCCGAGCAGTACTTC
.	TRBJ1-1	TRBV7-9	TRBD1	CASSFFWDRGNTEAFF	TGTGCCAGCAGCTTTTTTTGGGACAGGGGGAACACTGAAGCTTTCTTT
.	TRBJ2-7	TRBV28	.	CASSLSPGNSYEQYF	TGTGCCAGCAGTTTATCCCCCGGGAACAGTTACGAGCAGTACTTC
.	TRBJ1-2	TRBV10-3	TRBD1	CAISEADRGQGGYTF	TGTGCCATCAGTGAGGCGGACAGGGGGCAGGGGGGCTACACCTTC
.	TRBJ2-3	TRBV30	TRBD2	CAWRRGGTSTDTQYF	TGTGCCTGGAGGCGCGGGGGGACTAGCACAGATACGCAGTATTTT
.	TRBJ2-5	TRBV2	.	CASSRGPQETQYF	TGTGCCAGCAGTAGGGGCCCACAAGAGACCCAGTACTTC
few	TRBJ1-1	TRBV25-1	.	CASISRGRNTEAFF	TGTGCCAGCATCTCCAGGGGACGGAACACTGAAGCTTTCTTT
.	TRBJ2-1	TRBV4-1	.	CASSPRLGLDRYNEQFF	TGCGCCAGCAGCCCCCGCTTAGGCCTAGACAGGTACAATGAGCAGTTCTTC
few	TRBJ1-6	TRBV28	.	CASSSATGYNSPLHF	TGTGCCAGCAGTAGCGCGACCGGTTATAATTCACCCCTCCACTTT
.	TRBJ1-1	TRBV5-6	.	CASSRPYRDTEAFF	TGTGCCAGCAGCCGACCTTACAGGGATACTGAAGCTTTCTTT
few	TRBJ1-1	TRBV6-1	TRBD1	CASSAQGDAFF	TGTGCCAGCAGCGCCCAGGGGGACGCTTTCTTT
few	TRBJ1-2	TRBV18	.	CASSRAGEEGYTF	TGTGCCAGCTCACGAGCAGGGGAAGAGGGCTACACCTTC
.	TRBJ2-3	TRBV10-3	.	CAISESGSGITDTQYF	TGTGCCATCAGTGAGAGTGGTAGCGGTATCACAGATACGCAGTATTTT
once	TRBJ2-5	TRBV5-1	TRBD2	CASTGTSVQETQYF	TGCGCCAGCACCGGGACTAGCGTCCAAGAGACCCAGTACTTC
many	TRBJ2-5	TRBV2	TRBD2	CASRAAGDETQYF	TGTGCCAGCAGGGCGGCGGGAGATGAGACCCAGTACTTC
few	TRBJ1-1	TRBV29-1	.	CSVGGGRNTEAFF	TGCAGCGTTGGGGGAGGACGAAACACTGAAGCTTTCTTT
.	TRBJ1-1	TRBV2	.	CASRAGTNEAFF	TGTGCCAGCAGGGCCGGGACAAACGAAGCTTTCTTT
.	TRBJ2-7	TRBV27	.	CASSLRGYGDEQYF	TGTGCCAGCAGTTTAAGGGGCTACGGAGACGAGCAGTACTTC
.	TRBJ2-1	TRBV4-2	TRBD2	CASSLERGPDLGQQFF	TGTGCCAGCAGCCTCGAGCGGGGGCCTGATTTGGGGCAGCAGTTCTTC
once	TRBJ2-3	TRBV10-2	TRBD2	CASRGTSGGGDTQYF	TGCGCCAGCAGGGGGACTAGCGGGGGCGGGGATACGCAGTATTTT
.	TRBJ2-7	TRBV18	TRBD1	CASSLTGYDEQYF	TGTGCCAGCTCTCTGACAGGGTACGACGAGCAGTACTTC